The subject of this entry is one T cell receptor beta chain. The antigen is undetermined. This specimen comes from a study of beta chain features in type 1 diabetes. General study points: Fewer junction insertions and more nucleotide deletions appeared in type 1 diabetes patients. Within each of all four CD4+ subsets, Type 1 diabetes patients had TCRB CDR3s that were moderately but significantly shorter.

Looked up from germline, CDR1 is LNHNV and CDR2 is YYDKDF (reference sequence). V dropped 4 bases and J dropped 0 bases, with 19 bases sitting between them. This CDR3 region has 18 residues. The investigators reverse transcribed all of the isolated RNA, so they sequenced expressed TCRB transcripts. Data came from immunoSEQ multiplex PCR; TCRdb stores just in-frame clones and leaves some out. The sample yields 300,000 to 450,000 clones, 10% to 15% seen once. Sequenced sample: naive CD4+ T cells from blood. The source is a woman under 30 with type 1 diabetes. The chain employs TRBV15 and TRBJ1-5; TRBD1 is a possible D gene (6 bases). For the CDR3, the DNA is TGTGCCACCAGCACCAACCTTGGACAGAGATTTAGCAATCAGCCCCAGCATTTT. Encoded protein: CATSTNLGQRFSNQPQHF.